The present entry profiles one T cell receptor beta chain with its context. Its specificity is not known. Those donating, healthy Caucasian individuals from Russia, were aged 6 to 90. Each individual donor underwent a draw of about 11 milliliters of peripheral blood. This sample is drawn from a study of blood T cells in healthy people across ages. Whole-study results and caveats: Naive CD4+ cell counts and diversity both ran higher in long-lived than in aged donors.

V was shortened by 5 bases and J by 6 bases, with 10 bases between the two germline ends. This CDR3 region has 12 residues. PCR was performed a second time for about 6 to 12 cycles using a sample-barcoded 5' primer and a J-beta primer mix. TCRdb re-called the 5' RACE reads through MiXCR, storing one row per CDR3 protein. Here the sample spans about 1.8 million distinct CDR3 sequences, approximately 50% being singletons. V is TRBV12-3 or TRBV12-4 and J is TRBJ1-2, with D unclear. Sequencing used blood. The TCR sequence derives from a middle-aged woman in good health. The CDR3 sequence: CASSKRTDGYTF. The DNA for the CDR3 is TGTGCCAGCAGTAAACGGACGGATGGCTACACCTTC.